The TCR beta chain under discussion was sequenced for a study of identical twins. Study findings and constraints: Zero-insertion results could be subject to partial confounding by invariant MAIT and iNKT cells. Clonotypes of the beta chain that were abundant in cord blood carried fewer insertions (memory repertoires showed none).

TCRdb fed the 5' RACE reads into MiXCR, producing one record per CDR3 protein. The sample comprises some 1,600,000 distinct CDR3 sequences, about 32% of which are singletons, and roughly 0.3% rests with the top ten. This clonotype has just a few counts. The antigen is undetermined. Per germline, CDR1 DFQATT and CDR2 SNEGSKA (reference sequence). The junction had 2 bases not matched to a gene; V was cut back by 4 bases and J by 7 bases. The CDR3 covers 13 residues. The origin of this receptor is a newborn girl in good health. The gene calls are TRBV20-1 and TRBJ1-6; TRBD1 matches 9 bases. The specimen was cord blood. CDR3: CSATGQGNSPLHF. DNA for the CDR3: TGCAGTGCTACGGGACAGGGAAATTCACCCCTCCACTTT.